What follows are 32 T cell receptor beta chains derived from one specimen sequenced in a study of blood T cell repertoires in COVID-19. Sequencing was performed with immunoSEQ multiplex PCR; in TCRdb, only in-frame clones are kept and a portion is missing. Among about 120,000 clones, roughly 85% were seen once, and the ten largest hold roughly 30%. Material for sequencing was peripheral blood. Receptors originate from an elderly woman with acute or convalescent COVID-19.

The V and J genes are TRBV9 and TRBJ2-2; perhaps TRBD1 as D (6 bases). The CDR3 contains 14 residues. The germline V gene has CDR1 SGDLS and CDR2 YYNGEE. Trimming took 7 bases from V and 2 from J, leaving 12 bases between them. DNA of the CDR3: TGTGCCAGCCAGACAGGACCTAACACCGGGGAGCTGTTTTTT. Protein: CASQTGPNTGELFF.

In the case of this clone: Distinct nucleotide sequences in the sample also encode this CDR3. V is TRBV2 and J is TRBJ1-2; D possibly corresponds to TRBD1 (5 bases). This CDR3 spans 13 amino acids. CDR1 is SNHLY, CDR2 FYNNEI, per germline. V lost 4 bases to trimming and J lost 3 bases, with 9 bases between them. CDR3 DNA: TGTGCCAGCAGTGGGCAGGGTGACTATGGCTACACCTTC. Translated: CASSGQGDYGYTF.

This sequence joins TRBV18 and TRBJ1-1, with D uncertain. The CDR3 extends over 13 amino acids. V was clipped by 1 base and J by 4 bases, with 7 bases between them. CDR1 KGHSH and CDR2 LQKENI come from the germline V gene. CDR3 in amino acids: CASSPQGSTEAFF. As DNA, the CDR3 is TGTGCCAGCTCACCACAAGGGAGCACTGAAGCTTTCTTT.

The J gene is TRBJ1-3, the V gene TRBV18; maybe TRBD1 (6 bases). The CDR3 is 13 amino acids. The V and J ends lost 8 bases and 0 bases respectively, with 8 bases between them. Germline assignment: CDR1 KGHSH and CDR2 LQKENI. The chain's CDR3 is CASRTDSGNTIYF. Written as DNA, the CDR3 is TGTGCCAGCCGGACAGACTCTGGAAACACCATATATTTT.

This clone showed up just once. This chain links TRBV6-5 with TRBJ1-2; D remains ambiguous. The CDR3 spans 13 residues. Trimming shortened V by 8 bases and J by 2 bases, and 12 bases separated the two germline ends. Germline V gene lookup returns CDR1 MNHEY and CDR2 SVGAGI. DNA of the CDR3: TGTGCCAGCGTGGTGAATCTAAACTATGGCTACACCTTC. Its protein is CASVVNLNYGYTF.

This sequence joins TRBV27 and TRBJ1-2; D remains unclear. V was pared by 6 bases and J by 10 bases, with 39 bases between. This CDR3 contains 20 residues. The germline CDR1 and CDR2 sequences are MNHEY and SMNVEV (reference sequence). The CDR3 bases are TGTGCCAGCAGCTCGTACGGGTTCCGTCAACCAGTTTTTAGCCCCGCCGACTACACCTTC. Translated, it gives CASSSYGFRQPVFSPADYTF.

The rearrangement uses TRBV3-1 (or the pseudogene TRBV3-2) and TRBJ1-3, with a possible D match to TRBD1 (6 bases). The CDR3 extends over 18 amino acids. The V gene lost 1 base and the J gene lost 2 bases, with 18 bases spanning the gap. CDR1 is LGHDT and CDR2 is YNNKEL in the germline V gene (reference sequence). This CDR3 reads CASSQVFPGGSTGNTIYF. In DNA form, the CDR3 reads TGTGCCAGCAGCCAAGTATTTCCGGGGGGCTCCACTGGAAACACCATATATTTT.

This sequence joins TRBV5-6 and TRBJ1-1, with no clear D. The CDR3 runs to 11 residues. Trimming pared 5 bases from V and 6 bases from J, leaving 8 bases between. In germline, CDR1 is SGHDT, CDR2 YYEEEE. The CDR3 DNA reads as TGTGCCAGCAGGCGAGCCTCTGAAGCTTTCTTT. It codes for CASRRASEAFF. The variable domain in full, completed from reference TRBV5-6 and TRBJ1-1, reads DAGVTQSPTHLIKTRGQQVTLRCSPKSGHDTVSWYQQALGQGPQFIFQYYEEEERQRGNFPDRFSGHQFPNYSSELNVNALLLGDSALYLCASRRASEAFFGQGTRLTVV.

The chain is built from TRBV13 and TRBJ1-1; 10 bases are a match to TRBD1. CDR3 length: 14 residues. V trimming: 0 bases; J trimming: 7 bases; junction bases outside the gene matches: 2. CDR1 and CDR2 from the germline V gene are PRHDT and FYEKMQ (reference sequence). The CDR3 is CASSLGGQGIEAFF. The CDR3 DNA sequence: TGTGCCAGCAGCTTAGGGGGACAGGGGATTGAAGCTTTCTTT. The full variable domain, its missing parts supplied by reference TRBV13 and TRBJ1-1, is AAGVIQSPRHLIKEKRETATLKCYPIPRHDTVYWYQQGPGQDPQFLISFYEKMQSDKGSIPDRFSAQQFSDYHSELNMSSLELGDSALYFCASSLGGQGIEAFFGQGTRLTVV.

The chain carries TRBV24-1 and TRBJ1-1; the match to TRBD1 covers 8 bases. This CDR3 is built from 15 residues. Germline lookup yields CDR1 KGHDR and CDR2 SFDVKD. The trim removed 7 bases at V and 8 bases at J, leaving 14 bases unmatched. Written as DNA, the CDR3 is TGTGCCACCAGACCCGGGACAGGCAGCTCTATGGAAGCTTTCTTT. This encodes CATRPGTGSSMEAFF.

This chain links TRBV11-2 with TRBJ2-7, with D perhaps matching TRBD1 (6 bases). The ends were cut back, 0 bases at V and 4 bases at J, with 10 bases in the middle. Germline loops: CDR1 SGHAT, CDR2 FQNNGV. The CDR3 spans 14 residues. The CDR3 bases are TGTGCCAGCAGCTTAGACAGGGGTCCTTACGAGCAGTACGTC. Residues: CASSLDRGPYEQYV.

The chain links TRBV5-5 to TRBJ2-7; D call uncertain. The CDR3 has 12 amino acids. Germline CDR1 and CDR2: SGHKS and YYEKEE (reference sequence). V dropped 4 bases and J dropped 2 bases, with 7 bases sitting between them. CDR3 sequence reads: CASSLTAYEQYV. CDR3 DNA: TGTGCCAGCAGCCTCACGGCCTACGAGCAGTACGTC.

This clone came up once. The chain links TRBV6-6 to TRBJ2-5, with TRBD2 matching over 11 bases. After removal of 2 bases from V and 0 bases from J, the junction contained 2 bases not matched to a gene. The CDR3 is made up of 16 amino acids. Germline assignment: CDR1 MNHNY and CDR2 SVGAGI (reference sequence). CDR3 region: CASSYRSGGDQETQYF. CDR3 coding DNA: TGTGCCAGCAGTTACCGTAGCGGGGGGGACCAAGAGACCCAGTACTTC.

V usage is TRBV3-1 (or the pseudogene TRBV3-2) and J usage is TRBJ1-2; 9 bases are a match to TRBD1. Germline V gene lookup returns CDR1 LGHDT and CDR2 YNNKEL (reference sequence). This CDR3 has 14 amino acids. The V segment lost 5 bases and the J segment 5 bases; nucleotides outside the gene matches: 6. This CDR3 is CASSYRGRRYGYTF. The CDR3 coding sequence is TGTGCCAGCAGCTACAGGGGGCGGAGGTATGGCTACACCTTC.

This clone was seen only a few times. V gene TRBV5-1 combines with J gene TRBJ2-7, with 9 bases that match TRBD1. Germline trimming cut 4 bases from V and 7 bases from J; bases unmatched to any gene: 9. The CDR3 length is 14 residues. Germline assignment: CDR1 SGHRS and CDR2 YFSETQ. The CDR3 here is CASSVRTGTGEQYF. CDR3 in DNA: TGCGCCAGCAGCGTAAGGACAGGGACAGGGGAGCAGTACTTC.

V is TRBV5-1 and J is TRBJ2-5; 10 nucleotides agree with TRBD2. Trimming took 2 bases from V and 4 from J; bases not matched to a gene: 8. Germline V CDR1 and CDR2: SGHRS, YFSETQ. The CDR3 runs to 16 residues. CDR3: CASSFLASGGGETQYF. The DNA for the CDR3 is TGCGCCAGCAGCTTCTTGGCTAGCGGGGGCGGAGAGACCCAGTACTTC.

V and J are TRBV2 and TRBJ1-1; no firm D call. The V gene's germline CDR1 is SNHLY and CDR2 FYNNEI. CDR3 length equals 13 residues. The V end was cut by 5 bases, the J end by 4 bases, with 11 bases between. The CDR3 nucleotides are TGTGCCAGCAGTTATCGGGGAAGCACTGAAGCTTTCTTT. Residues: CASSYRGSTEAFF.

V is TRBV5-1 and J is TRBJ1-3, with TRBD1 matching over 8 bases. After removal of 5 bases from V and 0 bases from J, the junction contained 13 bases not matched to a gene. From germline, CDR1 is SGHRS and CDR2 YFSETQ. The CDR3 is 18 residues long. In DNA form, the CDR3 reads TGCGCCAGCAGTCCCGTTTGGGGACAGGACCTCTCTGGAAACACCATATATTTT. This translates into CASSPVWGQDLSGNTIYF.

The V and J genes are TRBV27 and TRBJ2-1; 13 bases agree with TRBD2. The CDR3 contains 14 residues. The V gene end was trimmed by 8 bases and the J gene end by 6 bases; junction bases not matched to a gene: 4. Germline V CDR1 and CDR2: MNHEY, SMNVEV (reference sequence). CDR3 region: CASRLAGGFNEQFF. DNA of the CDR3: TGTGCCAGCCGACTAGCGGGGGGATTCAATGAGCAGTTCTTC.

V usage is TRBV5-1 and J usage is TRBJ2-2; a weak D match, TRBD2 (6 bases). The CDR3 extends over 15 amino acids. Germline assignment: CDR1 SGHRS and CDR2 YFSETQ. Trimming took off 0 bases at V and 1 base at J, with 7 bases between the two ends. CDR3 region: CASSLAGVNTGELFF. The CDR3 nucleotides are TGCGCCAGCAGCTTGGCGGGGGTGAACACCGGGGAGCTGTTTTTT.

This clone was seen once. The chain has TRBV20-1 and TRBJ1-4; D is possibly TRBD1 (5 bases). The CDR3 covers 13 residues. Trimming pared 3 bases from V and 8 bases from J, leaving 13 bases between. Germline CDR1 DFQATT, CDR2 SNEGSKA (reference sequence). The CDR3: CSASGARGEKLFF. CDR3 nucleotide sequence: TGCAGTGCTAGTGGGGCGCGTGGGGAAAAACTGTTTTTT.

As DNA, the CDR3 is TGTGCCAGCTCTGAAGGCCAGGGATCATGGAACACTGAAGCTTTCTTT. Its translation: CASSEGQGSWNTEAFF. J is TRBJ1-1 and V is TRBV18; possible D gene TRBD1, 5 bases. This CDR3 is built from 16 residues. The germline V gene encodes CDR1 KGHSH and CDR2 LQKENI. V gave up 6 bases and J gave up 1 base, with 18 bases separating them.

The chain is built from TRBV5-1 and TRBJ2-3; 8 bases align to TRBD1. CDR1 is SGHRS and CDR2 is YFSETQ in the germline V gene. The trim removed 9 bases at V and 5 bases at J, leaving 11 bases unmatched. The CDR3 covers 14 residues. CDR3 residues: CATQDRVGRDTQYF. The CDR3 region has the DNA TGCGCCACCCAGGACAGGGTGGGCAGAGATACGCAGTATTTT.

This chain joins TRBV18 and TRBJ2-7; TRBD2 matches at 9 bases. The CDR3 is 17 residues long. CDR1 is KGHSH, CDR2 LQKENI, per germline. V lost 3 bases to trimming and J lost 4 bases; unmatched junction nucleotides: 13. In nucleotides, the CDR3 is TGTGCCAGCTCACCGTTTCAGTCGCGGGGGGGCCCTTACGAGCAGTACGTC. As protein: CASSPFQSRGGPYEQYV.

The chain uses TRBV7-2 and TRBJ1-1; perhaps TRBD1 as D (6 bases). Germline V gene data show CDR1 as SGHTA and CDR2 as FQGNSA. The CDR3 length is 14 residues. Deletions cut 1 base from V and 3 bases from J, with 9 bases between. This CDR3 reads CASSLGTGHTEAFF. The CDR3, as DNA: TGTGCCAGCAGCTTAGGAACAGGGCACACTGAAGCTTTCTTT.

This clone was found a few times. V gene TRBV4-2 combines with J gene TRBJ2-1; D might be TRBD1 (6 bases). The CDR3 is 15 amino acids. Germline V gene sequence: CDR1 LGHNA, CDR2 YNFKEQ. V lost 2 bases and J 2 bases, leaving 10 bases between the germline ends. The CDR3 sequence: CASSQQSGAYNEQFF. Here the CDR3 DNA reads TGTGCCAGCAGCCAACAATCAGGGGCCTACAATGAGCAGTTCTTC.

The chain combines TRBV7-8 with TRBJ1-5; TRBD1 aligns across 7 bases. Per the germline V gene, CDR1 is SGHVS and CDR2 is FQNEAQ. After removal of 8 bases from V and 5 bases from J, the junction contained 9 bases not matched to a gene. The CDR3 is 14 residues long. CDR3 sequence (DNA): TGTGCCAGCGGGCTGGGGGACAGCTATCAGCCCCAGCATTTT. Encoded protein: CASGLGDSYQPQHF. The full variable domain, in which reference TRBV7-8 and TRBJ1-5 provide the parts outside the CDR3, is GAGVSQSPRYKVAKRGQDVALRCDPISGHVSLFWYQQALGQGPEFLTYFQNEAQLDKSGLPSDRFFAERPEGSVSTLKIQRTQQEDSAVYLCASGLGDSYQPQHFGDGTRLSIL.

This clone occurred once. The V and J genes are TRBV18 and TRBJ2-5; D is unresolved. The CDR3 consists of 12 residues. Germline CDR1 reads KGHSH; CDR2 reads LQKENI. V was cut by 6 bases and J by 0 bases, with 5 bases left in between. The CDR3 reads CASSQYQETQYF. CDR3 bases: TGTGCCAGCTCCCAGTACCAAGAGACCCAGTACTTC.

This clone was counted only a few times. CDR3 residues: CASSLVSSGGSNGYTF. The CDR3 coding sequence is TGTGCCAGCAGCTTAGTATCTTCAGGGGGGTCGAATGGCTACACCTTC. The rearrangement joins TRBV7-2 to TRBJ1-2; 7 bases are shared with TRBD1. The CDR3 runs 16 residues. The germline gives CDR1 SGHTA, CDR2 FQGNSA. Trimming removed 1 base from V and 6 bases from J; junction bases left unmatched: 11.

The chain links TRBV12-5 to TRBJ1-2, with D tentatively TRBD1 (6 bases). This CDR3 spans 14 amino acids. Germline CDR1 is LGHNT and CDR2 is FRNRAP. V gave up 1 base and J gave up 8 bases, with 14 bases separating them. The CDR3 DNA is TGTGCTAGTGGTTTGGAGCTCAGGGGAAGAGGCTACACCTTC. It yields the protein CASGLELRGRGYTF.

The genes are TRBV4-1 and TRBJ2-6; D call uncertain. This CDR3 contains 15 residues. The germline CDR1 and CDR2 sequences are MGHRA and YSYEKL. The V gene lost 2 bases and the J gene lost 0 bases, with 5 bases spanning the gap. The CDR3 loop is CASSQTRSGANVLTF. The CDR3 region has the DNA TGCGCCAGCAGCCAAACACGCTCTGGGGCCAACGTCCTGACTTTC.

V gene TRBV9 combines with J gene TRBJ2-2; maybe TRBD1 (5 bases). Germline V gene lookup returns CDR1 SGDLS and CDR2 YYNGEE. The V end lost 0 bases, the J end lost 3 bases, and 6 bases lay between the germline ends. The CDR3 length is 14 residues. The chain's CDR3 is CASSVEGDTGELFF. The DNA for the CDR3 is TGTGCCAGCAGCGTAGAAGGGGACACCGGGGAGCTGTTTTTT. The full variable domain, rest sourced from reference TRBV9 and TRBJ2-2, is DSGVTQTPKHLITATGQRVTLRCSPRSGDLSVYWYQQSLDQGLQFLIQYYNGEERAKGNILERFSAQQFPDLHSELNLSSLELGDSALYFCASSVEGDTGELFFGEGSRLTVL.